What follows are 24 T cell receptor beta chains derived from one specimen sequenced in a study of T cells in Graves' hyperthyroidism and ophthalmopathy. Amplified TCR beta CDR3 regions came from RNA transcripts. TCR CDR3 regions were first amplified by RT-PCR with HTBI primers. MiXCR, applied by TCRdb to the multiplex PCR reads, yields one record per CDR3 protein. This sample yields around 580,000 distinct CDR3 sequences, of which approximately 15% are seen a single time; approximately 18% belongs to the top ten. The sequenced sample consisted of blood. These receptors all come from a woman between 18 and 29 years old with Graves' hyperthyroidism.

This clonotype was seen many times. This rearrangement joins TRBV24-1 to TRBJ2-1; D not resolved. With 1 base removed from V and 4 bases from J, the gap between germline ends came to 7 bases. Germline lookup yields CDR1 KGHDR and CDR2 SFDVKD. The CDR3 has 14 amino acids. In DNA, the CDR3 is TGTGCCACCAGTGATTTAAAGGGTTACAATGAGCAGTTCTTC. Protein sequence: CATSDLKGYNEQFF.

This clonotype was seen a few times. The chain carries TRBV28 and TRBJ2-7, with TRBD2 as a possible D gene (5 bases). The germline V gene has CDR1 MDHEN and CDR2 SYDVKM. This CDR3 is built from 11 residues. Trimming cost V 6 bases and J 7 bases, with 10 bases left between them. This chain's CDR3 is CASSAIAEQYF. CDR3 in DNA: TGTGCCAGCAGCGCCATAGCGGAGCAGTACTTC.

The chain recombines TRBV4-3 with TRBJ2-2; D is perhaps TRBD2 (5 bases). CDR1 LGHNA and CDR2 YSLEER come from the germline V gene. V was pared by 1 base and J by 3 bases, with 9 bases between. CDR3 length: 15 amino acids. The CDR3 is CASSQGEADTGELFF. In DNA form, the CDR3 reads TGCGCCAGCAGCCAAGGGGAAGCGGACACCGGGGAGCTGTTTTTT.

This clonotype was picked up many times. The rearrangement uses TRBV7-6 and TRBJ2-5; 7 bases map to TRBD2. CDR3 length: 14 amino acids. The V and J ends lost 5 bases and 5 bases, in that order; junction bases with no gene match: 8. The germline gives CDR1 SGHVS, CDR2 FNYEAQ. The CDR3 nucleotides read TGTGCCAGCAGCCCAGACCCGCGGGGGGAGACCCAGTACTTC. This sequence encodes CASSPDPRGETQYF.

This clonotype has ten or more counts. This chain uses TRBV6-2 or TRBV6-3 with TRBJ1-6; TRBD1 matches at 10 bases. With V trimmed by 2 bases and J by 4 bases, 14 bases remained unmatched. There are 20 residues in the CDR3. Per germline, CDR1 MNHEY and CDR2 SVGEGT. The CDR3 DNA reads TGTGCCAGCAGTTACCCCCGGGACAGGGGAGAGGAACTGTATAATTCACCCCTCCACTTT. This sequence encodes CASSYPRDRGEELYNSPLHF.

This clonotype was found a few times. The chain combines TRBV11-2 with TRBJ2-1; either TRBD1 or TRBD2 may supply D (5 bases each). Per the germline V gene, CDR1 is SGHAT and CDR2 is FQNNGV. This CDR3 has 14 residues. V lost 4 bases and J 5 bases, leaving 12 bases between the germline ends. The CDR3 nucleotides read TGTGCCAGCAGCTCGCAGGGACGGGACAATGAGCAGTTCTTC. It specifies CASSSQGRDNEQFF.

The chain uses TRBV27 and TRBJ2-1; TRBD2 agrees at 9 bases. The CDR3 runs 14 residues. The junction had 5 bases not matched to a gene; V was cut back by 4 bases and J by 7 bases. The germline V gene has CDR1 MNHEY and CDR2 SMNVEV (reference sequence). In nucleotides, the CDR3 is TGTGCCAGCAGTTCGCGGGGGGGCACGAATGAGCAGTTCTTC. It codes for CASSSRGGTNEQFF.

The chain couples TRBV6-1 to TRBJ2-7, with TRBD2 matching over 8 bases. Germline CDR1 MNHNS, CDR2 SASEGT. The CDR3 has 14 amino acids. J was trimmed by 2 bases and V by 5 bases; bases with no gene match: 5. The CDR3 reads CASSQGLGTYEQYF. The CDR3 DNA follows: TGTGCCAGCAGTCAGGGACTAGGGACCTACGAGCAGTACTTC.

This chain uses TRBV12-3 or TRBV12-4 with TRBJ1-4, with D possibly matching TRBD1 (6 bases). The length of the CDR3 is 13 residues. V lost 6 bases to trimming and J lost 8 bases, with 13 bases between them. The CDR3 is CASSYRAEEKLFF. The CDR3 region has the DNA TGTGCCAGCAGCTACAGGGCGGAGGAAAAACTGTTTTTT.

This clonotype came up many times. The J gene is TRBJ2-5, the V gene TRBV20-1, with 7 bases lining up with TRBD2. The CDR3 runs to 13 residues. The germline CDR1 and CDR2 sequences are DFQATT and SNEGSKA (reference sequence). J lost 2 bases, V lost 7 bases, and 7 bases had no gene match. The CDR3 sequence is CSGWGGPQETQYF. The CDR3 DNA reads as TGCAGTGGTTGGGGGGGACCTCAAGAGACCCAGTACTTC.

This clonotype was detected a few times. The chain couples TRBV5-1 to TRBJ1-2; D gene uncertain. V was shortened by 4 bases and J by 3 bases, with 10 bases between the two germline ends. Looked up from germline, CDR1 is SGHRS and CDR2 is YFSETQ. The CDR3 covers 13 residues. CDR3 residues: CASSRDSDYGYTF. The DNA for the CDR3 is TGCGCCAGCAGCCGAGACTCAGACTATGGCTACACCTTC. The full variable domain, with the rest looked up from reference TRBV5-1 and TRBJ1-2, is KAGVTQTPRYLIKTRGQQVTLSCSPISGHRSVSWYQQTPGQGLQFLFEYFSETQRNKGNFPGRFSGRQFSNSRSEMNVSTLELGDSALYLCASSRDSDYGYTFGSGTRLTVV.

This clonotype occurred many times. The V gene is TRBV28, the J gene TRBJ2-7; 10 bases fit TRBD1. Germline CDR1 is MDHEN and CDR2 is SYDVKM. CDR3 length equals 13 residues. V lost 5 bases to trimming and J lost 5 bases; unmatched junction nucleotides: 3. CDR3 loop: CASSPGTGDEQYF. Here the CDR3 DNA reads TGTGCCAGCAGTCCAGGGACAGGGGACGAGCAGTACTTC. The full variable domain, rest sourced from reference TRBV28 and TRBJ2-7, is DVKVTQSSRYLVKRTGEKVFLECVQDMDHENMFWYRQDPGLGLRLIYFSYDVKMKEKGDIPEGYSVSREKKERFSLILESASTNQTSMYLCASSPGTGDEQYFGPGTRLTVT.

The chain joins TRBV4-2 to TRBJ2-5, with 9 bases that match TRBD2. V shed 2 bases and J 1 base; nucleotides not matched to a gene: 2. Germline V gene data show CDR1 as LGHNA and CDR2 as YNFKEQ. The CDR3 extends over 15 amino acids. The CDR3 is CASSQRRGGQETQYF. The CDR3 nucleotides read TGTGCCAGCAGCCAACGGCGGGGGGGCCAAGAGACCCAGTACTTC.

The V gene is TRBV30, the J gene TRBJ2-7; 11 positions agree with TRBD1. This CDR3 spans 14 amino acids. Germline CDR1 GTSNPN, CDR2 SVGIG (reference sequence). J was trimmed by 6 bases and V by 2 bases; bases with no gene match: 6. The CDR3 sequence is CAWSTGQGAGEQYF. DNA for the CDR3: TGTGCCTGGAGTACAGGACAGGGGGCCGGCGAGCAGTACTTC. Variable domain in full (rest from reference TRBV30 and TRBJ2-7): SQTIHQWPATLVQPVGSPLSLECTVEGTSNPNLYWYRQAAGRGLQLLFYSVGIGQISSEVPQNLSASRPQDRQFILSSKKLLLSDSGFYLCAWSTGQGAGEQYFGPGTRLTVT.

This clonotype was seen only a few times. The chain uses TRBV28 and TRBJ2-2, with 7 bases matching TRBD2. V lost 5 bases, J lost 5 bases, and 11 bases stayed unmatched. The CDR3 extends over 16 amino acids. Germline V gene sequence: CDR1 MDHEN, CDR2 SYDVKM. CDR3 sequence: CASSPRRGWGTGELFF. Here the CDR3 DNA reads TGTGCCAGCAGTCCCCGGCGGGGGTGGGGAACCGGGGAGCTGTTTTTT.

The genes are TRBV9 and TRBJ1-1; 9 bases match TRBD1. J was trimmed by 0 bases and V by 3 bases; bases with no gene match: 3. CDR1 SGDLS and CDR2 YYNGEE come from the germline V gene. This CDR3 contains 15 residues. CDR3 in amino acids: CASSGGQGMNTEAFF. CDR3 nucleotides: TGTGCCAGCAGCGGCGGACAGGGGATGAACACTGAAGCTTTCTTT.

The V gene is TRBV20-1, the J gene TRBJ2-4; 7 bases map to TRBD1. Germline CDR1 and CDR2: DFQATT and SNEGSKA (reference sequence). V shed 6 bases and J 6 bases; nucleotides not matched to a gene: 8. CDR3 size: 13 residues. The CDR3 DNA reads as TGCAGTGCAAGGGGGACAGTCAGAAACATTCAGTACTTC. Translated: CSARGTVRNIQYF.

The chain recombines TRBV24-1 with TRBJ2-2, with D maybe TRBD2 (7 bases). The V gene lost 6 bases and the J gene lost 2 bases, with 9 bases spanning the gap. Germline CDR1 reads KGHDR; CDR2 reads SFDVKD. The length of the CDR3 is 14 residues. The CDR3 region is CATSRGANTGELFF. The CDR3 nucleotides read TGTGCCACCAGTCGGGGGGCAAACACCGGGGAGCTGTTTTTT.

Comments on this clonotype: This sequence may be a read error, since a much larger clone differs from it by one base. The chain couples TRBV4-2 to TRBJ2-7; D not resolved. There are 15 residues in the CDR3. Germline lookup yields CDR1 LGHNA and CDR2 YNFKEQ. The CDR3 protein is CASSPGRPTPYEQHF. As DNA, the CDR3 is TGTGCCAGCAGCCCCGGTCGACCTACCCCCTACGAGCAGCACTTC.

This clonotype was recorded many times. The rearrangement links TRBV7-2 to TRBJ1-5; D gene uncertain. The CDR3 is made up of 15 amino acids. V lost 5 bases, J lost 3 bases, and 14 bases lay in between. Germline CDR1 SGHTA, CDR2 FQGNSA. CDR3 nucleotide sequence: TGTGCCAGCAGCCCAAGTTTCCCATACAATCAGCCCCAGCATTTT. As protein: CASSPSFPYNQPQHF.

This clonotype has only a few counts. The J gene is TRBJ2-5, the V gene TRBV18; weak D call: TRBD1 (6 bases). V lost 4 bases to trimming and J lost 1 base, with 16 bases between them. Germline loops: CDR1 KGHSH, CDR2 LQKENI. This CDR3 contains 16 residues. CDR3 sequence: CASSHLFGTPQETQYF. The CDR3, as DNA: TGTGCCAGCTCACACCTATTCGGGACACCCCAAGAGACCCAGTACTTC.

The chain joins TRBV6-1 to TRBJ1-2; possible D gene TRBD1, 6 bases. Trimming stripped 6 bases from V and 6 bases from J, with 14 bases between. Germline loops: CDR1 MNHNS, CDR2 SASEGT. The CDR3 runs 13 residues. CDR3 DNA sequence: TGTGCCAGCAGATCTACAGGGAATGATGGCTACACCTTC. Protein sequence: CASRSTGNDGYTF.

This clonotype was observed at least ten times. The chain recombines TRBV7-2 with TRBJ1-2; 7 nucleotides line up with TRBD1. Per germline, CDR1 SGHTA and CDR2 FQGNSA. There are 14 residues in the CDR3. V shed 5 bases, J shed 2 bases, and the junction held 5 bases outside the gene matches. DNA for the CDR3: TGTGCCAGCAGCCGGGGCAGGGGGAACTATGGCTACACCTTC. Its protein product is CASSRGRGNYGYTF.

CDR3 loop: CASSMDSLSNQPQHF. The CDR3 nucleotides read TGTGCCAGTAGTATGGACAGCCTTAGCAATCAGCCCCAGCATTTT. The chain joins TRBV19 to TRBJ1-5; TRBD1 is a possible D gene (6 bases). The germline V gene encodes CDR1 LNHDA and CDR2 SQIVND (reference sequence). This CDR3 spans 15 amino acids. V was trimmed by 3 bases and J by 0 bases, leaving 9 bases between them.